The clone carrying this T cell receptor (beta chain) showed up many times. Germline V gene sequence: CDR1 LGHNT, CDR2 FRNRAP. The V and J ends lost 7 bases and 3 bases, in that order; junction bases with no gene match: 9. The CDR3 extends over 15 amino acids. TCRdb analysed the 5' RACE reads with MiXCR anew, one entry per CDR3 protein. The table has 250,000 to 300,000 distinct CDR3 sequences, roughly 5% seen once. The data originate from a study of T cells after yellow fever vaccination. The rearrangement joins TRBV12-5 to TRBJ1-2; TRBD1 agrees at 9 bases. The TCR sequence derives from a man aged 18 to 30 who received the YFV17D yellow fever vaccine. Sequenced material: CD4+ T cells sorted from PBMCs, taken on the day of the yellow fever booster vaccination. CDR3 DNA sequence: TGTGCTAGTGTCTTGGGACAGGGCGTGTACTATGGCTACACCTTC. The encoded protein is CASVLGQGVYYGYTF.